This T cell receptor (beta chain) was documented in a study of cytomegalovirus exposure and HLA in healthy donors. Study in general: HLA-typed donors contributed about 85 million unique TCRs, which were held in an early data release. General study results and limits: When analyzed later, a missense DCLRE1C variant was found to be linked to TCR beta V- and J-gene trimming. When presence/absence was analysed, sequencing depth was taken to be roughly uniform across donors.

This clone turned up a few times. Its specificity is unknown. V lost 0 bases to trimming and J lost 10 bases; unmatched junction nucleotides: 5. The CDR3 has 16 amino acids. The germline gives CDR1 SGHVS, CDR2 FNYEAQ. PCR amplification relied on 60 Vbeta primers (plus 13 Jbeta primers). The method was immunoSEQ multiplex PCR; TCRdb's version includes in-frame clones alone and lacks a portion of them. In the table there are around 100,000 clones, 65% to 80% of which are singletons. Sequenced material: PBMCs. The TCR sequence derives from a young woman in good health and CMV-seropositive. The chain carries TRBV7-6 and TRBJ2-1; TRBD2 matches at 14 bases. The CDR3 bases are TGTGCCAGCAGCTTAGCGGGACTAGCGGGGGCGGAAGAGCAGTTCTTC. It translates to CASSLAGLAGAEEQFF.